Shown below are 27 T cell receptor beta chains from a single sample sequenced in a study of shared clonotypes between healthy human individuals. The data were produced by immunoSEQ multiplex PCR, yet TCRdb's version contains in-frame clones alone and is incomplete. The table includes more than 1 million clones, approximately 78% detected once. The sequenced material came from memory CD4+ T cells from PBMCs. Subset reported: CD45RA-negative fraction. The receptors stem from a man aged 18 to 30 in good health. Some clones in this sample may be carry-over from other donors' samples.

V gene TRBV5-1 combines with J gene TRBJ2-2, with D perhaps TRBD1 (6 bases). Germline values: CDR1 SGHRS, CDR2 YFSETQ. With 7 bases removed from V and 4 bases from J, the gap between germline ends came to 14 bases. This CDR3 is 14 amino acids long. The CDR3 reads CASGTGLSTGELFF. In DNA, the CDR3 is TGCGCCAGCGGAACAGGGCTAAGCACCGGGGAGCTGTTTTTT.

The gene calls are TRBV19 and TRBJ2-5; D gene uncertain. CDR1 and CDR2 (germline): LNHDA, SQIVND (reference sequence). This CDR3 contains 15 residues. Trimming removed 1 base from V and 5 bases from J, with 14 bases in between. CDR3 DNA: TGTGCCAGTAGTATAGGACTTGGGTCGCGGGAGACCCAGTACTTC. Translated, it gives CASSIGLGSRETQYF.

The V call is TRBV2, the J call TRBJ2-5; D uncertain. This CDR3 is built from 13 residues. From germline, CDR1 is SNHLY and CDR2 FYNNEI. The V and J ends lost 7 bases and 5 bases respectively, with 14 bases between them. The CDR3 DNA follows: TGTGCCAGCACCCCCCGAGCCCGGGAGACCCAGTACTTC. It translates to CASTPRARETQYF.

V usage is TRBV9 and J usage is TRBJ2-5; the match to TRBD2 covers 7 bases. After removal of 4 bases from V and 5 bases from J, the junction contained 11 bases not matched to a gene. Germline CDR1 SGDLS, CDR2 YYNGEE. The CDR3 contains 15 residues. In DNA form, the CDR3 reads TGTGCCAGCAGCCCTGGACTAGTACGACGGGAGACCCAGTACTTC. This encodes CASSPGLVRRETQYF. The whole variable domain, filled in from reference TRBV9 and TRBJ2-5, reads DSGVTQTPKHLITATGQRVTLRCSPRSGDLSVYWYQQSLDQGLQFLIQYYNGEERAKGNILERFSAQQFPDLHSELNLSSLELGDSALYFCASSPGLVRRETQYFGPGTRLLVL.

About this clone itself: Other DNA sequences in the same sample also yield this CDR3. The chain uses TRBV15 and TRBJ2-7, with TRBD2 identical over 9 bases. Trimming at V came to 3 bases and at J to 1 base, leaving 1 base not matched to a gene. The CDR3 consists of 14 residues. Germline CDR1 is LNHNV and CDR2 is YYDKDF (reference sequence). DNA of the CDR3: TGTGCCACCAGCAGGACTAGCGGATCCTACGAGCAGTACTTC. Translated, it gives CATSRTSGSYEQYF.

This clone has a handful of counts. The identical CDR3 is also encoded by other nucleotide sequences in the sample. This chain joins TRBV7-2 and TRBJ2-7, with 14 bases lining up with TRBD2. V dropped 2 bases and J dropped 2; count of bases not matched to a gene: 5. Germline V lookup: CDR1 SGHTA, CDR2 FQGNSA. This CDR3 is 17 amino acids long. The CDR3 DNA sequence: TGTGCCAGCAGCTTATCGGGACTAGCGGGGGACCCCTACGAGCAGTACTTC. Translating gives CASSLSGLAGDPYEQYF.

The rearrangement links TRBV16 to TRBJ2-3; no clear D gene. This CDR3 spans 13 amino acids. V was trimmed by 7 bases and J by 4 bases, leaving 12 bases between them. Germline-derived CDR1 and CDR2 are KGHSY and FQNENV. The CDR3 sequence is CASTRFQADTQYF. The CDR3 DNA sequence: TGTGCCAGCACCAGGTTCCAGGCAGATACGCAGTATTTT.

The rearrangement links TRBV30 to TRBJ2-3; D call uncertain. Deletions cut 5 bases from V and 2 bases from J, with 11 bases between. This CDR3 is 13 amino acids long. Germline CDR1 reads GTSNPN; CDR2 reads SVGIG (reference sequence). CDR3 nucleotide sequence: TGTGCCTGGGAAACTCACTCCACAGATACGCAGTATTTT. It yields the protein CAWETHSTDTQYF.

Only one count was recorded for this clone. The chain couples TRBV19 to TRBJ1-5; D is ambiguous. This CDR3 contains 16 residues. V was cut by 7 bases and J by 3 bases, with 19 bases left in between. Germline loops: CDR1 LNHDA, CDR2 SQIVND (reference sequence). As DNA, the CDR3 is TGTGCCAGTACTTCTCGGTGGCTGAGTTCCAATCAGCCCCAGCATTTT. This gives the protein CASTSRWLSSNQPQHF.

The gene calls are TRBV29-1 and TRBJ1-3; the D gene is possibly TRBD1 (6 bases). There are 12 residues in the CDR3. Germline V gene lookup returns CDR1 SQVTM and CDR2 ANQGSEA. Trimming pared 6 bases from V and 4 bases from J, leaving 10 bases between. The CDR3 region is CSVGTRGNTIYF. The CDR3 bases are TGCAGCGTCGGGACACGCGGAAACACCATATATTTT.

Concerning this clone: Other nucleotide sequences in the sample specify the same CDR3. The V call is TRBV5-4, the J call TRBJ2-2; D call uncertain. Germline V gene sequence: CDR1 SGHNT, CDR2 YYREEE (reference sequence). The CDR3 extends over 13 amino acids. V lost 4 bases to trimming and J lost 3 bases, with 7 bases between them. The CDR3 spells CASSLTYTGELFF. The CDR3 DNA reads as TGTGCCAGCAGCCTGACCTACACCGGGGAGCTGTTTTTT.

This chain joins TRBV5-1 and TRBJ1-1, with a possible D match to TRBD1 (5 bases). This CDR3 spans 17 amino acids. V lost 4 bases, J lost 0 bases, and 19 bases lay in between. The germline V gene has CDR1 SGHRS and CDR2 YFSETQ. CDR3 loop: CASSPRRRGEMNTEAFF. In DNA form, the CDR3 reads TGCGCCAGCAGCCCGCGGAGGAGGGGCGAAATGAACACTGAAGCTTTCTTT.

The chain employs TRBV5-1 and TRBJ2-3; 8 positions match TRBD2. Germline trimming cut 4 bases from V and 2 bases from J; bases unmatched to any gene: 6. CDR3 length: 15 amino acids. Germline CDR1 is SGHRS and CDR2 is YFSETQ. This CDR3 is CASSRSGMDTDTQYF. CDR3 sequence (DNA): TGCGCCAGCAGCCGTAGCGGGATGGACACAGATACGCAGTATTTT.

This clone was detected once. The V call is TRBV6-5, the J call TRBJ1-2, with TRBD1 matching 10 bases. After removal of 6 bases from V and 4 bases from J, the junction contained 8 bases not matched to a gene. Germline V gene data show CDR1 as MNHEY and CDR2 as SVGAGI. The CDR3 loop spans 15 amino acids. This CDR3 reads CASRPGTGVGYGYTF. CDR3 sequence (DNA): TGTGCCAGCAGGCCCGGGACAGGGGTAGGCTATGGCTACACCTTC.

This clone appeared many times. This chain uses TRBV19 with TRBJ2-7, with D tentatively TRBD2 (6 bases). Germline CDR1 is LNHDA and CDR2 is SQIVND (reference sequence). Between the trimmed V and J ends, which lost 6 bases and 0 bases, there was a span of 18 bases. This CDR3 has 16 residues. CDR3 residues: CASSGRGTHASYEQYF. The CDR3 DNA reads TGTGCCAGTAGCGGTAGAGGGACTCATGCCTCCTACGAGCAGTACTTC. The full variable domain, rest sourced from reference TRBV19 and TRBJ2-7, is DGGITQSPKYLFRKEGQNVTLSCEQNLNHDAMYWYRQDPGQGLRLIYYSQIVNDFQKGDIAEGYSVSREKKESFPLTVTSAQKNPTAFYLCASSGRGTHASYEQYFGPGTRLTVT.

The chain has TRBV5-4 and TRBJ2-2; D gene uncertain. This CDR3 is 14 amino acids long. V shed 3 bases and J shed 5 bases, with 11 bases lying between them. Germline V gene sequence: CDR1 SGHNT, CDR2 YYREEE (reference sequence). CDR3 residues: CASSSGSNTGELFF. The CDR3 DNA is TGTGCCAGCAGCTCCGGAAGTAATACCGGGGAGCTGTTTTTT.

The V and J genes are TRBV27 and TRBJ1-1, with D possibly being TRBD1 (6 bases). V shed 7 bases and J shed 5 bases, with 23 bases lying between them. The germline CDR1 and CDR2 sequences are MNHEY and SMNVEV (reference sequence). The CDR3 extends over 16 amino acids. The chain's CDR3 is CASTTDSPGKGTEAFF. CDR3 sequence (DNA): TGTGCCAGCACTACGGACAGCCCGGGCAAGGGTACTGAAGCTTTCTTT.

The chain has TRBV10-3 and TRBJ2-2, with 7 bases lining up with TRBD2. The junction had 13 bases not matched to a gene; V was cut back by 11 bases and J by 4 bases. CDR1 and CDR2 from the germline V gene are ENHRY and SYGVKD. CDR3 length: 15 amino acids. CDR3 amino acids: CAVHGQAGVTGELFF. CDR3 DNA sequence: TGTGCCGTCCACGGGCAGGCGGGAGTCACCGGGGAGCTGTTTTTT.

The chain recombines TRBV6-1 with TRBJ1-1; D is ambiguous. Trimming removed 4 bases from V and 1 base from J, with 13 bases in between. CDR3 size: 15 residues. Germline assignment: CDR1 MNHNS and CDR2 SASEGT. The CDR3 DNA is TGTGCCAGCAGTGGGAGTCGTTCGGCGAACACTGAAGCTTTCTTT. It translates to CASSGSRSANTEAFF.

This chain uses TRBV2 with TRBJ1-4; D not resolved. Trimming shortened V by 4 bases and J by 10 bases, and 7 bases separated the two germline ends. Germline V lookup: CDR1 SNHLY, CDR2 FYNNEI. The CDR3 extends over 11 amino acids. The CDR3 sequence is CASSVASKLFF. The CDR3 nucleotides are TGTGCCAGCAGTGTGGCTTCAAAACTGTTTTTT.

The chain couples TRBV19 to TRBJ2-1; maybe TRBD2 (5 bases). This CDR3 is built from 14 residues. V was clipped by 6 bases and J by 15 bases, with 24 bases between them. The V gene's germline CDR1 is LNHDA and CDR2 SQIVND (reference sequence). The CDR3 protein is CASREVGLLSTWFF. The DNA of the CDR3 is TGTGCCAGTAGGGAGGTAGGTCTGCTCTCCACGTGGTTCTTC.

This chain links TRBV2 with TRBJ2-7, with a weak D call TRBD2 (5 bases). Germline CDR1 SNHLY, CDR2 FYNNEI. The CDR3 loop spans 15 amino acids. The ends were cut back, 4 bases at V and 3 bases at J, with 16 bases in the middle. CDR3 DNA: TGTGCCAGCAGTGGCCGAGGGCCTCCGAGCTACGAGCAGTACTTC. Protein sequence: CASSGRGPPSYEQYF.

CDR3 loop: CASSKVFEAEHSSGNTIYF. CDR3 DNA: TGTGCCAGCAGCAAAGTCTTTGAGGCAGAGCACTCCTCTGGAAACACCATATATTTT. The chain joins TRBV21-1 to TRBJ1-3. TRBV21-1 is reported as a pseudogene. This CDR3 contains 19 residues.

The chain combines TRBV5-6 with TRBJ2-7; 8 nucleotides match TRBD1. V shed 4 bases and J 3 bases; nucleotides not matched to a gene: 9. The germline V gene has CDR1 SGHDT and CDR2 YYEEEE. The CDR3 length is 15 residues. The CDR3 sequence: CASSRTGGNLYEQYF. Here the CDR3 DNA reads TGTGCCAGCAGCCGAACAGGGGGTAACCTCTACGAGCAGTACTTC.

The genes are TRBV4-3 and TRBJ2-5, with 7 bases matching TRBD2. Near its end, the DNA agrees better with TRBJ2-7, so the J call may be wrong. The germline gives CDR1 LGHNA, CDR2 YSLEER. CDR3 size: 15 residues. In DNA, the CDR3 is TGCGCCAGCAGCACCTGGTCTAGCGGATCGAACGAGCAGTACTTC. Translated, it gives CASSTWSSGSNEQYF.

The rearrangement joins TRBV6-1 to TRBJ2-5; the D gene is possibly TRBD1 (5 bases). This CDR3 is built from 15 residues. Trimming shortened V by 3 bases and J by 5 bases, and 16 bases separated the two germline ends. Germline CDR1 reads MNHNS; CDR2 reads SASEGT. CDR3 nucleotides: TGTGCCAGCAGTGATTGGGGCACCAATTGGGAGACCCAGTACTTC. Encoded protein: CASSDWGTNWETQYF.

The chain combines TRBV14 with TRBJ2-1; D unclear. The CDR3 sequence is 13 residues long. Germline values: CDR1 SGHDN, CDR2 FVKESK. V lost 1 base and J lost 10, with 11 bases in between. For the CDR3, the DNA is TGTGCCAGCAGCCAAGTGCCCGGCGGCGAGCAGTTCTTC. This translates into CASSQVPGGEQFF.